This TCR beta chain originates from a study of blood T cell repertoires in COVID-19. Study overall: Samples taken during acute and convalescent COVID-19 were collected in the United States, Italy and Spain.

The method was immunoSEQ multiplex PCR; TCRdb's version includes in-frame clones alone and lacks a portion of them. The sample shows roughly 54,000 clones, 90% of them seen only once. CDR1 is SGHRS and CDR2 is YFSETQ in the germline V gene. The V end was cut by 2 bases, the J end by 2 bases, with 9 bases between. The CDR3 is 14 amino acids. Sequencing used peripheral blood. This receptor was identified in a man aged 50 or older with acute or convalescent COVID-19. The chain carries TRBV5-1 and TRBJ2-3; TRBD1 might be the D (5 bases). DNA for the CDR3: TGCGCCAGCAGCTTCCGACAGTACACAGATACGCAGTATTTT. Translating it yields CASSFRQYTDTQYF.